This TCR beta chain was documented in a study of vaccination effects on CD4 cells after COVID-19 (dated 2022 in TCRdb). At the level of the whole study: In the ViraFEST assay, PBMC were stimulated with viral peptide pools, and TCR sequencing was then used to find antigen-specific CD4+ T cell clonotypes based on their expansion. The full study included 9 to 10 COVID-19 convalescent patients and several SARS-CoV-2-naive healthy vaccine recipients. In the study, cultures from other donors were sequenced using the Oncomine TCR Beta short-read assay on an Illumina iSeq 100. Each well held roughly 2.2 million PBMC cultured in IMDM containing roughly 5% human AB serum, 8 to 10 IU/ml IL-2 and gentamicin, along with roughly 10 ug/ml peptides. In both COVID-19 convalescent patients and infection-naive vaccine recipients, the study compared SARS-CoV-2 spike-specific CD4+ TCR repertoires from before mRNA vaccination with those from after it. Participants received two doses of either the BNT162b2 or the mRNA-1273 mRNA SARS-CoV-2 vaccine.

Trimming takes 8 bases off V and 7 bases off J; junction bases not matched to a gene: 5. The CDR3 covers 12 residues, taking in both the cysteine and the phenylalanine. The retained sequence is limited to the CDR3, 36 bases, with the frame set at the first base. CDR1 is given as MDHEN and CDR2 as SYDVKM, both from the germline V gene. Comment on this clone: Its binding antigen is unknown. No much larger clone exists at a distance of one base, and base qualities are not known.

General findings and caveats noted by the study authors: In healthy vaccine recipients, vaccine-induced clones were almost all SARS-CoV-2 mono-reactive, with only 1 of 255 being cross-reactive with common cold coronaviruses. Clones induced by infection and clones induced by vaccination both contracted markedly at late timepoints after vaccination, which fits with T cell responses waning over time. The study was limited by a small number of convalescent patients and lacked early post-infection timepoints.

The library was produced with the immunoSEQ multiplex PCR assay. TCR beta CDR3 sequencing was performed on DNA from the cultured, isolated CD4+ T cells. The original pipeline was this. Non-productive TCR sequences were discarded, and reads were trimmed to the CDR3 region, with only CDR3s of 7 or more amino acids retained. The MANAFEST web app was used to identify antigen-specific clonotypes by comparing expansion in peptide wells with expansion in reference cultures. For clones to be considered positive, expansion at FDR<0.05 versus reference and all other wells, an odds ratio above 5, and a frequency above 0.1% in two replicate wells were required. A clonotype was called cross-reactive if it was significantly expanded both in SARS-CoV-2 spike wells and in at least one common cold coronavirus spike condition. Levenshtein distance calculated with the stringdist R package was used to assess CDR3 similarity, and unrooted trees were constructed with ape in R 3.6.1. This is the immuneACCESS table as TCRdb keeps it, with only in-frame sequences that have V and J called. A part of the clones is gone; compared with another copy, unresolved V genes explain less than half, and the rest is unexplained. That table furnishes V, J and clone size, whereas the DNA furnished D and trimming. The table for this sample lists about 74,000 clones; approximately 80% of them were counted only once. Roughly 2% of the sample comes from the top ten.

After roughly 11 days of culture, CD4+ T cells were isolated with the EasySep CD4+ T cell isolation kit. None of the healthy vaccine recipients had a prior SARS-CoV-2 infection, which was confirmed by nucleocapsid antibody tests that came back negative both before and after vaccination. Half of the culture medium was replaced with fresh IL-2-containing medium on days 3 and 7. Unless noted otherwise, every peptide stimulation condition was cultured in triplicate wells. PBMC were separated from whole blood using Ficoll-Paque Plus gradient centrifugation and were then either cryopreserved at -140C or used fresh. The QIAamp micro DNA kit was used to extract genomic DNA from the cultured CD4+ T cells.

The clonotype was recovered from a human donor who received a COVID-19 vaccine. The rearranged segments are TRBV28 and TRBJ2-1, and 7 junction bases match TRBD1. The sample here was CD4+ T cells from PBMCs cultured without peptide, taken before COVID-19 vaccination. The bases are TGTGCCAGCGGAACAGGGGTTAATGAGCAGTTCTTC. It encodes CASGTGVNEQFF.